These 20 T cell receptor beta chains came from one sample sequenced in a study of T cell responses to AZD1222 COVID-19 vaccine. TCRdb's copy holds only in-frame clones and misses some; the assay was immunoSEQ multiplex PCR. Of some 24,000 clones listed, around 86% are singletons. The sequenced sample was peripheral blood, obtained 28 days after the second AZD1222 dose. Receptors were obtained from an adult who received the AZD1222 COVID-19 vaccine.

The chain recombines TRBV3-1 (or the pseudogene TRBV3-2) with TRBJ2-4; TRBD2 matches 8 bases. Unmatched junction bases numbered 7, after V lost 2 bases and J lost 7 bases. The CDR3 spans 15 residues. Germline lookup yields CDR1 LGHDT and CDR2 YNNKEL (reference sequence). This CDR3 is CASSQLTAGENIQYF. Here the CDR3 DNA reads TGTGCCAGCAGCCAACTCACAGCGGGAGAGAACATTCAGTACTTC.

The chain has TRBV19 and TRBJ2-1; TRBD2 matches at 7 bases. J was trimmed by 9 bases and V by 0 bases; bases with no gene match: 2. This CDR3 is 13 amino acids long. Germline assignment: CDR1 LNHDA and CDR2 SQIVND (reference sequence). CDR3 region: CASSIETSSEQFF. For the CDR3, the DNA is TGTGCCAGTAGTATAGAGACTAGCAGTGAGCAGTTCTTC.

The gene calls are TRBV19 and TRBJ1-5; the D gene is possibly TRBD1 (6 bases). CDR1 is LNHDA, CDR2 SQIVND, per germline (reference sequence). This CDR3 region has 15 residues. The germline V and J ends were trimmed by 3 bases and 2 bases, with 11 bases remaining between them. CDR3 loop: CASSISGVGNQPQHF. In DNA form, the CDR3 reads TGTGCCAGTAGTATTTCAGGGGTCGGCAATCAGCCCCAGCATTTT.

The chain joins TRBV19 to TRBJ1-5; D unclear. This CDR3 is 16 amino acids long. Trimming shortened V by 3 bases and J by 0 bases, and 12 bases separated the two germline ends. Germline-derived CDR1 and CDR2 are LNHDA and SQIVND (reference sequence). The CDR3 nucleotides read TGTGCCAGTAGTATGGTCCAGCTCTATAGCAATCAGCCCCAGCATTTT. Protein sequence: CASSMVQLYSNQPQHF.

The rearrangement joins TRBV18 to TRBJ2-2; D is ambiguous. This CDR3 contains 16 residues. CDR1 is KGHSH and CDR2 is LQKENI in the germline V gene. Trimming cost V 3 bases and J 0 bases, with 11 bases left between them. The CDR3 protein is CASSPGLDANTGELFF. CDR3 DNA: TGTGCCAGCTCACCGGGTCTTGACGCGAACACCGGGGAGCTGTTTTTT.

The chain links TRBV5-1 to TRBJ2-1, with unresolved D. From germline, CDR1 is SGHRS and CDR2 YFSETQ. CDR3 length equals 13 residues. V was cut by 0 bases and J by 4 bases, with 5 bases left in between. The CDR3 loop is CASSLDLYNEQFF. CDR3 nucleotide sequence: TGCGCCAGCAGCTTGGACCTTTACAATGAGCAGTTCTTC.

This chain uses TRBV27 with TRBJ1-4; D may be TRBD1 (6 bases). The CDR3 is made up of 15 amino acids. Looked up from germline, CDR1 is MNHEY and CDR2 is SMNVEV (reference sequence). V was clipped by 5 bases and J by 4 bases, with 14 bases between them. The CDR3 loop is CASSNYRADNEKLFF. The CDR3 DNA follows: TGTGCCAGCAGTAATTACAGGGCCGATAATGAAAAACTGTTTTTT.

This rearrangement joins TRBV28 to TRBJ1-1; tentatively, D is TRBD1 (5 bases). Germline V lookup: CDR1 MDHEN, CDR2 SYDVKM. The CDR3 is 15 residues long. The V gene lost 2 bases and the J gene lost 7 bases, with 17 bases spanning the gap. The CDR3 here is CASSLPGSGTGEAFF. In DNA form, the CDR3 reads TGTGCCAGCAGTTTACCAGGGTCGGGTACTGGTGAAGCTTTCTTT.

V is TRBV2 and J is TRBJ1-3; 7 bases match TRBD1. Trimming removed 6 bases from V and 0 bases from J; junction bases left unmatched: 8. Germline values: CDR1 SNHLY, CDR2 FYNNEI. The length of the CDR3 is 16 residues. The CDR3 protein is CASRPGQTLSGNTIYF. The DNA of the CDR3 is TGTGCCAGCAGACCGGGACAGACACTCTCTGGAAACACCATATATTTT.

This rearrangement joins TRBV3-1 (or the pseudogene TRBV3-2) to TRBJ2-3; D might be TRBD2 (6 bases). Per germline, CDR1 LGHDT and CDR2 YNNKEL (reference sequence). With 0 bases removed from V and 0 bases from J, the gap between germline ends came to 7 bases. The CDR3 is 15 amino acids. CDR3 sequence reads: CASSQEGTSTDTQYF. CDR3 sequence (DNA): TGTGCCAGCAGCCAAGAGGGGACTAGCACAGATACGCAGTATTTT.

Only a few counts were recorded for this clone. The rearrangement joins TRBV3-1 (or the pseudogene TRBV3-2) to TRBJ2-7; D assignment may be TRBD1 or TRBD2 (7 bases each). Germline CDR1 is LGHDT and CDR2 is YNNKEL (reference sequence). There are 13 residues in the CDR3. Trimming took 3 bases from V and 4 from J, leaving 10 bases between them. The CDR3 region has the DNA TGTGCCAGCAGCCACAGGGGGGGGTACGAGCAGTACTTC. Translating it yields CASSHRGGYEQYF.

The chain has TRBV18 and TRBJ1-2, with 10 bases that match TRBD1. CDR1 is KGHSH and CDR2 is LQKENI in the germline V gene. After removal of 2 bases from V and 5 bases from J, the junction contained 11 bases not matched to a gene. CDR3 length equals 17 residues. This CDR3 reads CASSPGDRGEQWYGYTF. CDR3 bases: TGTGCCAGCTCACCAGGGGACAGGGGCGAACAATGGTATGGCTACACCTTC.

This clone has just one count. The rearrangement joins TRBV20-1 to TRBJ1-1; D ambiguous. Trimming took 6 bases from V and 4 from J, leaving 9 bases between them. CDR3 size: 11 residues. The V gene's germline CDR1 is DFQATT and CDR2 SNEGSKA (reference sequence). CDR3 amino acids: CSAPLFTEAFF. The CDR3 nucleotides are TGCAGTGCCCCCCTCTTCACTGAAGCTTTCTTT.

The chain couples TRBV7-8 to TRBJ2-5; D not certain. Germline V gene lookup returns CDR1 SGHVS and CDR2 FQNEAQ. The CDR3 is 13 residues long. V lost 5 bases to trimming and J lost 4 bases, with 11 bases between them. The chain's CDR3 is CASSRIGPETQYF. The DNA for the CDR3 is TGTGCCAGCAGCCGGATAGGGCCAGAGACCCAGTACTTC. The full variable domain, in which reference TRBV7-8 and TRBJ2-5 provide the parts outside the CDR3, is GAGVSQSPRYKVAKRGQDVALRCDPISGHVSLFWYQQALGQGPEFLTYFQNEAQLDKSGLPSDRFFAERPEGSVSTLKIQRTQQEDSAVYLCASSRIGPETQYFGPGTRLLVL.

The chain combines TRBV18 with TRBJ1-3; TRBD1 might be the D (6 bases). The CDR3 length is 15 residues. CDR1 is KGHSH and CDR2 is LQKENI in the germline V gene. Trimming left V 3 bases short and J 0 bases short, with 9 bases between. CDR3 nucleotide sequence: TGTGCCAGCTCACCGGACAGCAGCTCTGGAAACACCATATATTTT. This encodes CASSPDSSSGNTIYF.

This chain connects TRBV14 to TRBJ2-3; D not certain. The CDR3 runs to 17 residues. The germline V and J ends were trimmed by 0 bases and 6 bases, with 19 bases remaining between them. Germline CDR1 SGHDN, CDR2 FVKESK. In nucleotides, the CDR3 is TGTGCCAGCAGCCAAGAAGTCTCCCTTAGAGTCGGCGATACGCAGTATTTT. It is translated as CASSQEVSLRVGDTQYF. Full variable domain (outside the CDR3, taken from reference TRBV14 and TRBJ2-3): EAGVTQFPSHSVIEKGQTVTLRCDPISGHDNLYWYRRVMGKEIKFLLHFVKESKQDESGMPNNRFLAERTGGTYSTLKVQPAELEDSGVYFCASSQEVSLRVGDTQYFGPGTRLTVL.

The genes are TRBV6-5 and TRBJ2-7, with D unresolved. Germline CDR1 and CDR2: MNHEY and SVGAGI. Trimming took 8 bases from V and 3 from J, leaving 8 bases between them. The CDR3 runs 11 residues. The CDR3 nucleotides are TGTGCCAGCGGAAACTACTACGAGCAGTACTTC. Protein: CASGNYYEQYF.

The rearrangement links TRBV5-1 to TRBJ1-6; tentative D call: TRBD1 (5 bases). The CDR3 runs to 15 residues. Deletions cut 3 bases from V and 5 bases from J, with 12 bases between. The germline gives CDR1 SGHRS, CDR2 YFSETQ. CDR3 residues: CASSSQGPNNSPLHF. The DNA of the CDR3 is TGCGCCAGCAGCTCTCAGGGACCCAATAATTCACCCCTCCACTTT.

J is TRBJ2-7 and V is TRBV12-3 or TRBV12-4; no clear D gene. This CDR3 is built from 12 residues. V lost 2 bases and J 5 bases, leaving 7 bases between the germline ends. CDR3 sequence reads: CASSLTSDEQYF. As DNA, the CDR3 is TGTGCCAGCAGTTTAACGTCGGACGAGCAGTACTTC.

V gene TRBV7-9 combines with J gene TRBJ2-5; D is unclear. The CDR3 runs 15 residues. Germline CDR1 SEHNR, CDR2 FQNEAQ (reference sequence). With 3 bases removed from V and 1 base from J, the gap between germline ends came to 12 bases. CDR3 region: CASSFFSGVQETQYF. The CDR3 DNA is TGTGCCAGCAGCTTTTTTAGTGGGGTCCAAGAGACCCAGTACTTC.